This TCR beta chain was identified in a study of human T cells and chemical hapten exposure. About the research overall: Patients were mainly female, each with alopecia areata, totalis or universalis.

Germline lookup yields CDR1 DFQATT and CDR2 SNEGSKA (reference sequence). V shed 6 bases and J 7 bases; nucleotides not matched to a gene: 9. The CDR3 extends over 15 amino acids. Specified time point: patch test 1, 2 weeks after DPC sensitization. The treatment denotes: therapeutic diphenylcyclopropenone sensitization with weekly scalp DPC. TCRdb fed the RACE reads into MiXCR, producing one record per CDR3 protein. The sample includes 150,000 to 200,000 distinct CDR3 sequences, around 20% of them seen just once. In regard to this clonotype: Its antigen is still unknown.

Notes on the study in general: Patch test scores rose with PT1 expanded TCR counts, a positive correlation. Those TCRs sitting above 1 in 1000 frequency stayed the same with DPC sensitization.

The TCR comes from a woman between 45 and 65 years old with alopecia areata. Some clones in this sample may be carry-over from other donors' samples. This material consisted of whole blood, taken in connection with sensitization to the hapten diphenylcyclopropenone (DPC). The chain is built from TRBV20-1 and TRBJ2-7; TRBD2 matches 16 bases. DNA for the CDR3: TGCAGTGCAATCGGGACTAGCGGGAGGGCTCGGGAGCAGTACTTC. Residues: CSAIGTSGRAREQYF.